In its sample, the clone carrying this T cell receptor (beta chain) was seen a few times. Its antigen is still unknown. Treatment noted: approximately 9-day PBMC culture with coronavirus spike peptide pools or control peptides (ViraFEST assay). At the Johns Hopkins FTIC core, DNA taken from cultured CD4+ T cells was sequenced by way of the Oncomine TCR Beta short-read assay. TCRdb independently ran MiXCR on the PCR reads; one entry per CDR3 protein. The sample lists around 15,000 distinct CDR3 sequences, roughly 51% seen once, with less than 15% in the top ten. The sample is drawn from a study of vaccination and CD4 T cells after COVID-19. Overall study context: Post-COVID draws followed diagnosis by a median 101 days (range 35 to 161).

This CDR3 is built from 14 residues. V was clipped by 4 bases and J by 5 bases; unmatched bases: 7. Germline values: CDR1 SGHAT, CDR2 FQNNGV. Findings and limits, study-wide: Vaccine-specific clones in convalescent patients were spike mono-reactive in 304 of 307 cases.

The sequenced sample was CD4+ T cells from blood, cultured in vitro. The clonotype was recovered from a human donor who had recovered from COVID-19. The J gene is TRBJ1-2, the V gene TRBV11-2, with TRBD1 matching over 7 bases. The CDR3 DNA sequence: TGTGCCAGCAGCTCTCCGGGACAGAAATATGGCTACACCTTC. It yields the protein CASSSPGQKYGYTF. The whole variable domain, filled in from reference TRBV11-2 and TRBJ1-2, reads EAGVAQSPRYKIIEKRQSVAFWCNPISGHATLYWYQQILGQGPKLLIQFQNNGVVDDSQLPKDRFSAERLKGVDSTLKIQPAKLEDSAVYLCASSSPGQKYGYTFGSGTRLTVV.